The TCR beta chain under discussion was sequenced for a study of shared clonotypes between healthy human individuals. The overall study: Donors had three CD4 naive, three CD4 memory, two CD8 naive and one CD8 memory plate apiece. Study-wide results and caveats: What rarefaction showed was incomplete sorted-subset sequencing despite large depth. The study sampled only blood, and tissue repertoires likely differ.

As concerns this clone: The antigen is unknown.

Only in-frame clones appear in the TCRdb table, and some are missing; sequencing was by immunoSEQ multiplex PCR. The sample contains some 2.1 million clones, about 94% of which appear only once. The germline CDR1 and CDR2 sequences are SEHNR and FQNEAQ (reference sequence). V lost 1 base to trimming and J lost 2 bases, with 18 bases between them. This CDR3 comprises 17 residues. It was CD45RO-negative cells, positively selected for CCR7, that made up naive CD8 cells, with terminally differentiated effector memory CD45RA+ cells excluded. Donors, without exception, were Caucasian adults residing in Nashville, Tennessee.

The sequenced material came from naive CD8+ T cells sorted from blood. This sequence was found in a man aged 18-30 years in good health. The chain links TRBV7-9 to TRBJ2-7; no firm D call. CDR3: CASSLVSWGGLPYEQYF. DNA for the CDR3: TGTGCCAGCAGCTTAGTTTCATGGGGTGGGCTCCCCTACGAGCAGTACTTC.